Below, 26 T cell receptor beta chains from the same sample are listed, as sequenced in a study of blood T cell repertoires in COVID-19. The method was immunoSEQ multiplex PCR; TCRdb's version includes in-frame clones alone and lacks a portion of them. There are 450,000 to 600,000 clones in the sample; around 90% occur only once, and 0.7% lies in the top ten. Specimen: PBMCs or T cells enriched from blood (not recorded which). These receptors originate from a woman under 30 who had recovered from COVID-19.

V gene TRBV12-3 or TRBV12-4 combines with J gene TRBJ1-6; D not certain. Deletions cut 6 bases from V and 13 bases from J, with 13 bases between. This CDR3 spans 12 amino acids. CDR3: CASSTGPAPLHF. The CDR3 DNA is TGTGCCAGCAGCACTGGGCCCGCGCCCCTCCACTTT.

J is TRBJ1-2 and V is TRBV7-2; 9 nucleotides match TRBD1. CDR1 and CDR2 (germline): SGHTA, FQGNSA. The V segment lost 2 bases and the J segment 4 bases; nucleotides outside the gene matches: 5. The CDR3 is made up of 15 amino acids. The CDR3 region has the DNA TGTGCCAGCAGCTTAATGGACAGGGGTAGCTATGGCTACACCTTC. Translating it yields CASSLMDRGSYGYTF.

The CDR3 is CASSFIGTGRTDGYTF. CDR3 nucleotides: TGTGCCAGCAGTTTTATTGGGACAGGGAGGACGGATGGCTACACCTTC. The rearrangement joins TRBV27 to TRBJ1-2; 9 nucleotides match TRBD1. CDR1 and CDR2 (germline): MNHEY, SMNVEV (reference sequence). This CDR3 comprises 16 residues. The V gene end was trimmed by 3 bases and the J gene end by 6 bases; junction bases not matched to a gene: 11.

CDR3 protein: CAGIIDRSTDTQYF. Here the CDR3 DNA reads TGTGCCGGGATAATCGACAGGAGCACAGATACGCAGTATTTT. V usage is TRBV2 and J usage is TRBJ2-3; tentatively, D is TRBD1 (6 bases). CDR1 and CDR2 from the germline V gene are SNHLY and FYNNEI. Trimming shortened V by 11 bases and J by 0 bases, and 15 bases separated the two germline ends. The CDR3 contains 14 residues.

The chain recombines TRBV7-9 with TRBJ2-7, with a weak D call TRBD1 (5 bases). CDR3 size: 15 residues. Germline loops: CDR1 SEHNR, CDR2 FQNEAQ (reference sequence). V lost 1 base and J 3 bases, leaving 13 bases between the germline ends. The DNA for the CDR3 is TGTGCCAGCAGCTTAGGCCCTCCACAGGACTACGAGCAGTACTTC. Amino acids: CASSLGPPQDYEQYF. The variable domain in full, with the rest retrieved from reference TRBV7-9 and TRBJ2-7, is DTGVSQNPRHKITKRGQNVTFRCDPISEHNRLYWYRQTLGQGPEFLTYFQNEAQLEKSRLLSDRFSAERPKGSFSTLEIQRTEQGDSAMYLCASSLGPPQDYEQYFGPGTRLTVT.

The genes are TRBV5-1 and TRBJ1-2, with TRBD1 identical over 7 bases. Germline CDR1 SGHRS, CDR2 YFSETQ. With 2 bases clipped from V and 0 bases from J, the junction kept 10 bases outside the gene matches. The CDR3 has 17 residues. The CDR3 nucleotides are TGCGCCAGCAGCTTACGGCCTACAGGGGACGCTAACTATGGCTACACCTTC. This translates into CASSLRPTGDANYGYTF.

The chain uses TRBV10-1 and TRBJ2-1, with D perhaps TRBD2 (6 bases). Trimming pared 11 bases from V and 6 bases from J, leaving 20 bases between. Germline-derived CDR1 and CDR2 are WNHNN and SYGVQD (reference sequence). This CDR3 has 14 amino acids. CDR3 sequence (DNA): TGCGCCCCGTTTGGTGAGGGGAGGTTCAATGAGCAGTTCTTC. Residues: CAPFGEGRFNEQFF.

The J gene is TRBJ2-3, the V gene TRBV29-1, with D unclear. The V and J ends lost 4 bases and 2 bases respectively, with 7 bases between them. This CDR3 is built from 12 residues. CDR1 is SQVTM, CDR2 ANQGSEA, per germline. CDR3: CSVGAFTDTQYF. In DNA, the CDR3 is TGCAGCGTTGGGGCGTTCACAGATACGCAGTATTTT.

The chain employs TRBV19 and TRBJ2-1, with D possibly being TRBD1 (6 bases). Germline V gene sequence: CDR1 LNHDA, CDR2 SQIVND (reference sequence). Trimming took 3 bases from V and 6 from J, leaving 18 bases between them. This CDR3 spans 16 amino acids. Written as DNA, the CDR3 is TGTGCCAGTAGTATGACCCCCCAGGGGTTAGTCAATGAGCAGTTCTTC. It specifies CASSMTPQGLVNEQFF.

The genes are TRBV30 and TRBJ1-1; D call uncertain. The ends were cut back, 4 bases at V and 5 bases at J, with 14 bases in the middle. Looked up from germline, CDR1 is GTSNPN and CDR2 is SVGIG (reference sequence). The CDR3 runs to 13 residues. This chain's CDR3 is CAWINDPRTEAFF. The DNA of the CDR3 is TGTGCCTGGATCAACGACCCTAGGACTGAAGCTTTCTTT. The variable domain in full, completed from reference TRBV30 and TRBJ1-1, reads SQTIHQWPATLVQPVGSPLSLECTVEGTSNPNLYWYRQAAGRGLQLLFYSVGIGQISSEVPQNLSASRPQDRQFILSSKKLLLSDSGFYLCAWINDPRTEAFFGQGTRLTVV.

The chain carries TRBV19 and TRBJ1-1; D call uncertain. CDR1 is LNHDA and CDR2 is SQIVND in the germline V gene (reference sequence). The CDR3 has 17 residues. With 2 bases removed from V and 2 bases from J, the gap between germline ends came to 18 bases. The chain's CDR3 is CASSIRDEASLNTEAFF. The DNA of the CDR3 is TGTGCCAGTAGTATAAGAGACGAGGCAAGTCTCAACACTGAAGCTTTCTTT.

A note on this clone: Other nucleotide sequences from this sample produce the same CDR3. The chain recombines TRBV5-1 with TRBJ2-3, with D possibly matching TRBD2 (6 bases). CDR3 length equals 15 residues. Trimming shortened V by 3 bases and J by 0 bases, and 11 bases separated the two germline ends. From germline, CDR1 is SGHRS and CDR2 YFSETQ. CDR3 nucleotide sequence: TGCGCCAGCAGCTCCGCCGGGACTAGCACAGATACGCAGTATTTT. This translates into CASSSAGTSTDTQYF.

The rearrangement links TRBV6-5 to TRBJ1-1; D remains ambiguous. CDR3 length: 13 amino acids. The V end lost 4 bases, the J end lost 6 bases, and 12 bases lay between the germline ends. Germline V gene data show CDR1 as MNHEY and CDR2 as SVGAGI. This CDR3 reads CASSFRGSAEAFF. CDR3 nucleotide sequence: TGTGCCAGCAGTTTCCGGGGAAGCGCTGAAGCTTTCTTT.

The chain is built from TRBV19 and TRBJ1-2; 7 bases agree with TRBD1. There are 14 residues in the CDR3. The germline gives CDR1 LNHDA, CDR2 SQIVND (reference sequence). Unmatched junction bases numbered 8, after V lost 6 bases and J lost 4 bases. The CDR3 DNA reads TGTGCCAGTAGCCCGGACAGGATGTCCTATGGCTACACCTTC. Translating it yields CASSPDRMSYGYTF.

The genes are TRBV2 and TRBJ2-6; 9 bases line up with TRBD2. The CDR3 spans 17 residues. Germline CDR1 is SNHLY and CDR2 is FYNNEI. V was pared by 6 bases and J by 0 bases, with 6 bases of the junction left unmatched. The CDR3 reads CASRASGALSGANVLTF. The CDR3 DNA is TGTGCCAGCAGAGCTAGCGGGGCGCTCTCTGGGGCCAACGTCCTGACTTTC.

The gene calls are TRBV5-6 and TRBJ2-3, with D possibly matching TRBD1 (5 bases). Germline CDR1 is SGHDT and CDR2 is YYEEEE. Deletions cut 1 base from V and 0 bases from J, with 9 bases between. CDR3 length: 15 amino acids. For the CDR3, the DNA is TGTGCCAGCAGCTTGTCAGGGCCGAGCACAGATACGCAGTATTTT. Translation gives CASSLSGPSTDTQYF.

The rearrangement uses TRBV29-1 and TRBJ1-1; D is ambiguous. Germline V lookup: CDR1 SQVTM, CDR2 ANQGSEA. Trimming stripped 8 bases from V and 4 bases from J, with 14 bases between. The CDR3 has 12 amino acids. CDR3 in amino acids: CSSGGLSTEAFF. The CDR3 nucleotides are TGCAGCTCCGGAGGTCTAAGCACTGAAGCTTTCTTT.

This clone was seen just once. The V and J genes are TRBV2 and TRBJ2-1; possibly TRBD2 for D (6 bases). Germline V gene data show CDR1 as SNHLY and CDR2 as FYNNEI. The CDR3 runs to 12 residues. Trimming shortened V by 7 bases and J by 4 bases, and 8 bases separated the two germline ends. The CDR3 loop reads CASIGGYNEQFF. CDR3 sequence (DNA): TGTGCCAGCATCGGAGGGTACAATGAGCAGTTCTTC. Full variable domain (remainder filled in from reference TRBV2 and TRBJ2-1): EPEVTQTPSHQVTQMGQEVILRCVPISNHLYFYWYRQILGQKVEFLVSFYNNEISEKSEIFDDQFSVERPDGSNFTLKIRSTKLEDSAMYFCASIGGYNEQFFGPGTRLTVL.

The gene calls are TRBV24-1 and TRBJ1-5, with TRBD1 matching 7 bases. Germline V gene data show CDR1 as KGHDR and CDR2 as SFDVKD. The ends lost 3 bases at V and 7 bases at J; junction bases unmatched: 8. This CDR3 comprises 15 residues. The CDR3 DNA is TGTGCCACCAGTGATCCGGGACAGCCCTACCAGCCCCAGCATTTT. This encodes CATSDPGQPYQPQHF.

This chain links TRBV7-6 with TRBJ2-5; D might be TRBD1 (6 bases). V was pared by 2 bases and J by 5 bases, with 18 bases between. The CDR3 loop spans 16 amino acids. The germline CDR1 and CDR2 sequences are SGHVS and FNYEAQ. The CDR3 reads CASSLYPGLRGETQYF. Written as DNA, the CDR3 is TGTGCCAGCAGCTTATATCCAGGCCTAAGGGGGGAGACCCAGTACTTC.

The rearrangement joins TRBV5-1 to TRBJ2-2; no clear D. V lost 0 bases and J lost 0, with 6 bases in between. Germline V gene lookup returns CDR1 SGHRS and CDR2 YFSETQ. The CDR3 has 15 amino acids. The CDR3, as DNA: TGCGCCAGCAGCTTGGGACACTCGAACACCGGGGAGCTGTTTTTT. The encoded protein is CASSLGHSNTGELFF.

V and J are TRBV27 and TRBJ1-5, with a tentative D call TRBD1 (5 bases). V dropped 6 bases and J dropped 4 bases, with 13 bases sitting between them. The CDR3 covers 14 residues. Per the germline V gene, CDR1 is MNHEY and CDR2 is SMNVEV (reference sequence). The CDR3: CASSLLPGNQPQHF. The CDR3 region has the DNA TGTGCCAGCAGCCTTTTACCAGGGAATCAGCCCCAGCATTTT.

CDR3 nucleotides: TGTGCCAGTAGTATAGTTTCAGGGAACCTACTGCAAGAGACCCAGTACTTC. This sequence encodes CASSIVSGNLLQETQYF. The chain combines TRBV19 with TRBJ2-5; perhaps TRBD1 as D (5 bases). CDR3 length equals 17 residues. V was pared by 1 base and J by 2 bases, with 17 bases between. In germline, CDR1 is LNHDA, CDR2 SQIVND (reference sequence).

The V and J genes are TRBV25-1 and TRBJ2-1; D is ambiguous. Germline CDR1 MGHDK, CDR2 SYGVNS. Trimming shortened V by 6 bases and J by 3 bases, and 12 bases separated the two germline ends. The CDR3 covers 14 residues. CDR3 in DNA: TGTGCCAGCAGATCCTCCCCGGGCTACAATGAGCAGTTCTTC. The encoded protein is CASRSSPGYNEQFF.

The V call is TRBV2, the J call TRBJ2-1; the D gene is possibly TRBD2 (6 bases). Germline values: CDR1 SNHLY, CDR2 FYNNEI. The ends were cut back, 8 bases at V and 5 bases at J, with 13 bases in the middle. The CDR3 has 13 amino acids. CDR3 loop: CASGVEGHNEQFF. The CDR3 DNA sequence: TGTGCCAGCGGAGTGGAGGGACACAATGAGCAGTTCTTC. The full variable domain, rest sourced from reference TRBV2 and TRBJ2-1, is EPEVTQTPSHQVTQMGQEVILRCVPISNHLYFYWYRQILGQKVEFLVSFYNNEISEKSEIFDDQFSVERPDGSNFTLKIRSTKLEDSAMYFCASGVEGHNEQFFGPGTRLTVL.

The V gene is TRBV28, the J gene TRBJ2-7; TRBD2 is a possible D gene (7 bases). Trimming took 11 bases from V and 2 from J, leaving 16 bases between them. The CDR3 runs to 13 residues. Germline assignment: CDR1 MDHEN and CDR2 SYDVKM. The CDR3 sequence: CAAKQGGAYEQYF. DNA of the CDR3: TGTGCCGCAAAACAGGGAGGGGCCTACGAGCAGTACTTC.